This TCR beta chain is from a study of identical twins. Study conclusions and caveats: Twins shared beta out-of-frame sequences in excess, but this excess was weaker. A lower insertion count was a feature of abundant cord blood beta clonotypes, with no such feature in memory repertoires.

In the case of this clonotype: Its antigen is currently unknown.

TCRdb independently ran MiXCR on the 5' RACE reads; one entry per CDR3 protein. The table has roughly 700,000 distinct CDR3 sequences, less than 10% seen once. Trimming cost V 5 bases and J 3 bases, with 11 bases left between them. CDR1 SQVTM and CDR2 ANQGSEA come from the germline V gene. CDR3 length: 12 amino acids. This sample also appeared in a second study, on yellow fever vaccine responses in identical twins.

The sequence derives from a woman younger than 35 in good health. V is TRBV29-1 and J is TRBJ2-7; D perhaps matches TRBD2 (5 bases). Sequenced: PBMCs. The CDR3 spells CSVTPEGYEQYF. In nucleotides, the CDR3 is TGCAGCGTTACCCCTGAGGGCTACGAGCAGTACTTC.